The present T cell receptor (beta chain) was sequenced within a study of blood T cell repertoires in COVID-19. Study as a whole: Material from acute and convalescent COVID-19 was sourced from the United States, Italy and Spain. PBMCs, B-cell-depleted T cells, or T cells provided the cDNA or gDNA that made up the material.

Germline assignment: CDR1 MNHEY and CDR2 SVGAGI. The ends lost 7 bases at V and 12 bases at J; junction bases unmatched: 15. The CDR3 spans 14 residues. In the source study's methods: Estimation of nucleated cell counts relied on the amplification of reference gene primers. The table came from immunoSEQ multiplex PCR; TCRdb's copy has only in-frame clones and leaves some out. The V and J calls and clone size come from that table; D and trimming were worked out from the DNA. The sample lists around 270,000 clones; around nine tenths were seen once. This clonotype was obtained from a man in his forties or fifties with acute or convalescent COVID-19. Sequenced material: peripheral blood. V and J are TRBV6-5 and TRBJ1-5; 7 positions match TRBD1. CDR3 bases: TGTGCCAGCACCAAAAGAGGGACAGACATTCTCCAGCATTTT. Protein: CASTKRGTDILQHF.